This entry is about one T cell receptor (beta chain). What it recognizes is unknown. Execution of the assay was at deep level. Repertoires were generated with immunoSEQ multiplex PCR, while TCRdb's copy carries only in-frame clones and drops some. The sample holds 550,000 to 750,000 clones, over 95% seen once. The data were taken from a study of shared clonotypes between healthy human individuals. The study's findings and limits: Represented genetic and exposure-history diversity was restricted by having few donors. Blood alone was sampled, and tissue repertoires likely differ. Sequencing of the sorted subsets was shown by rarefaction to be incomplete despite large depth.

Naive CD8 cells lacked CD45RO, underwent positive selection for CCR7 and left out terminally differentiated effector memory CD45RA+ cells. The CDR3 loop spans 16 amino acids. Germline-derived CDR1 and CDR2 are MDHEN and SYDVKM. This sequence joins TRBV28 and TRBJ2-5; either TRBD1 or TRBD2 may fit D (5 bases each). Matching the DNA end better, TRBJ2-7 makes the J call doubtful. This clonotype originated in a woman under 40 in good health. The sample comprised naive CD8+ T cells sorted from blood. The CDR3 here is CASSSGTATFSYEQYF. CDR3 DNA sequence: TGTGCCAGCAGTTCCGGGACGGCAACTTTCTCCTACGAGCAGTACTTC.